A single T cell receptor (beta chain) is shown here with its context. The PCR employed 60 Vbeta primers together with 13 Jbeta primers. Some clones are missing from TCRdb's copy, which holds only in-frame ones; the method was immunoSEQ multiplex PCR. Here the sample spans about 130,000 clones, more than 70% being singletons. This CDR3 comprises 13 residues. Looked up from germline, CDR1 is SGHNT and CDR2 is YYREEE (reference sequence). Trimming removed 0 bases from V and 6 bases from J; junction bases left unmatched: 0. The data belong to a study of cytomegalovirus exposure and HLA in healthy donors. The sequenced sample consisted of PBMCs. This TCR came from a woman between 25 and 40 years old in good health and CMV-seropositive. The chain has TRBV5-4 and TRBJ2-3; 8 nucleotides agree with TRBD2. CDR3 DNA: TGTGCCAGCAGCTTGGCGGGGGGGGATACGCAGTATTTT. This gives the protein CASSLAGGDTQYF.